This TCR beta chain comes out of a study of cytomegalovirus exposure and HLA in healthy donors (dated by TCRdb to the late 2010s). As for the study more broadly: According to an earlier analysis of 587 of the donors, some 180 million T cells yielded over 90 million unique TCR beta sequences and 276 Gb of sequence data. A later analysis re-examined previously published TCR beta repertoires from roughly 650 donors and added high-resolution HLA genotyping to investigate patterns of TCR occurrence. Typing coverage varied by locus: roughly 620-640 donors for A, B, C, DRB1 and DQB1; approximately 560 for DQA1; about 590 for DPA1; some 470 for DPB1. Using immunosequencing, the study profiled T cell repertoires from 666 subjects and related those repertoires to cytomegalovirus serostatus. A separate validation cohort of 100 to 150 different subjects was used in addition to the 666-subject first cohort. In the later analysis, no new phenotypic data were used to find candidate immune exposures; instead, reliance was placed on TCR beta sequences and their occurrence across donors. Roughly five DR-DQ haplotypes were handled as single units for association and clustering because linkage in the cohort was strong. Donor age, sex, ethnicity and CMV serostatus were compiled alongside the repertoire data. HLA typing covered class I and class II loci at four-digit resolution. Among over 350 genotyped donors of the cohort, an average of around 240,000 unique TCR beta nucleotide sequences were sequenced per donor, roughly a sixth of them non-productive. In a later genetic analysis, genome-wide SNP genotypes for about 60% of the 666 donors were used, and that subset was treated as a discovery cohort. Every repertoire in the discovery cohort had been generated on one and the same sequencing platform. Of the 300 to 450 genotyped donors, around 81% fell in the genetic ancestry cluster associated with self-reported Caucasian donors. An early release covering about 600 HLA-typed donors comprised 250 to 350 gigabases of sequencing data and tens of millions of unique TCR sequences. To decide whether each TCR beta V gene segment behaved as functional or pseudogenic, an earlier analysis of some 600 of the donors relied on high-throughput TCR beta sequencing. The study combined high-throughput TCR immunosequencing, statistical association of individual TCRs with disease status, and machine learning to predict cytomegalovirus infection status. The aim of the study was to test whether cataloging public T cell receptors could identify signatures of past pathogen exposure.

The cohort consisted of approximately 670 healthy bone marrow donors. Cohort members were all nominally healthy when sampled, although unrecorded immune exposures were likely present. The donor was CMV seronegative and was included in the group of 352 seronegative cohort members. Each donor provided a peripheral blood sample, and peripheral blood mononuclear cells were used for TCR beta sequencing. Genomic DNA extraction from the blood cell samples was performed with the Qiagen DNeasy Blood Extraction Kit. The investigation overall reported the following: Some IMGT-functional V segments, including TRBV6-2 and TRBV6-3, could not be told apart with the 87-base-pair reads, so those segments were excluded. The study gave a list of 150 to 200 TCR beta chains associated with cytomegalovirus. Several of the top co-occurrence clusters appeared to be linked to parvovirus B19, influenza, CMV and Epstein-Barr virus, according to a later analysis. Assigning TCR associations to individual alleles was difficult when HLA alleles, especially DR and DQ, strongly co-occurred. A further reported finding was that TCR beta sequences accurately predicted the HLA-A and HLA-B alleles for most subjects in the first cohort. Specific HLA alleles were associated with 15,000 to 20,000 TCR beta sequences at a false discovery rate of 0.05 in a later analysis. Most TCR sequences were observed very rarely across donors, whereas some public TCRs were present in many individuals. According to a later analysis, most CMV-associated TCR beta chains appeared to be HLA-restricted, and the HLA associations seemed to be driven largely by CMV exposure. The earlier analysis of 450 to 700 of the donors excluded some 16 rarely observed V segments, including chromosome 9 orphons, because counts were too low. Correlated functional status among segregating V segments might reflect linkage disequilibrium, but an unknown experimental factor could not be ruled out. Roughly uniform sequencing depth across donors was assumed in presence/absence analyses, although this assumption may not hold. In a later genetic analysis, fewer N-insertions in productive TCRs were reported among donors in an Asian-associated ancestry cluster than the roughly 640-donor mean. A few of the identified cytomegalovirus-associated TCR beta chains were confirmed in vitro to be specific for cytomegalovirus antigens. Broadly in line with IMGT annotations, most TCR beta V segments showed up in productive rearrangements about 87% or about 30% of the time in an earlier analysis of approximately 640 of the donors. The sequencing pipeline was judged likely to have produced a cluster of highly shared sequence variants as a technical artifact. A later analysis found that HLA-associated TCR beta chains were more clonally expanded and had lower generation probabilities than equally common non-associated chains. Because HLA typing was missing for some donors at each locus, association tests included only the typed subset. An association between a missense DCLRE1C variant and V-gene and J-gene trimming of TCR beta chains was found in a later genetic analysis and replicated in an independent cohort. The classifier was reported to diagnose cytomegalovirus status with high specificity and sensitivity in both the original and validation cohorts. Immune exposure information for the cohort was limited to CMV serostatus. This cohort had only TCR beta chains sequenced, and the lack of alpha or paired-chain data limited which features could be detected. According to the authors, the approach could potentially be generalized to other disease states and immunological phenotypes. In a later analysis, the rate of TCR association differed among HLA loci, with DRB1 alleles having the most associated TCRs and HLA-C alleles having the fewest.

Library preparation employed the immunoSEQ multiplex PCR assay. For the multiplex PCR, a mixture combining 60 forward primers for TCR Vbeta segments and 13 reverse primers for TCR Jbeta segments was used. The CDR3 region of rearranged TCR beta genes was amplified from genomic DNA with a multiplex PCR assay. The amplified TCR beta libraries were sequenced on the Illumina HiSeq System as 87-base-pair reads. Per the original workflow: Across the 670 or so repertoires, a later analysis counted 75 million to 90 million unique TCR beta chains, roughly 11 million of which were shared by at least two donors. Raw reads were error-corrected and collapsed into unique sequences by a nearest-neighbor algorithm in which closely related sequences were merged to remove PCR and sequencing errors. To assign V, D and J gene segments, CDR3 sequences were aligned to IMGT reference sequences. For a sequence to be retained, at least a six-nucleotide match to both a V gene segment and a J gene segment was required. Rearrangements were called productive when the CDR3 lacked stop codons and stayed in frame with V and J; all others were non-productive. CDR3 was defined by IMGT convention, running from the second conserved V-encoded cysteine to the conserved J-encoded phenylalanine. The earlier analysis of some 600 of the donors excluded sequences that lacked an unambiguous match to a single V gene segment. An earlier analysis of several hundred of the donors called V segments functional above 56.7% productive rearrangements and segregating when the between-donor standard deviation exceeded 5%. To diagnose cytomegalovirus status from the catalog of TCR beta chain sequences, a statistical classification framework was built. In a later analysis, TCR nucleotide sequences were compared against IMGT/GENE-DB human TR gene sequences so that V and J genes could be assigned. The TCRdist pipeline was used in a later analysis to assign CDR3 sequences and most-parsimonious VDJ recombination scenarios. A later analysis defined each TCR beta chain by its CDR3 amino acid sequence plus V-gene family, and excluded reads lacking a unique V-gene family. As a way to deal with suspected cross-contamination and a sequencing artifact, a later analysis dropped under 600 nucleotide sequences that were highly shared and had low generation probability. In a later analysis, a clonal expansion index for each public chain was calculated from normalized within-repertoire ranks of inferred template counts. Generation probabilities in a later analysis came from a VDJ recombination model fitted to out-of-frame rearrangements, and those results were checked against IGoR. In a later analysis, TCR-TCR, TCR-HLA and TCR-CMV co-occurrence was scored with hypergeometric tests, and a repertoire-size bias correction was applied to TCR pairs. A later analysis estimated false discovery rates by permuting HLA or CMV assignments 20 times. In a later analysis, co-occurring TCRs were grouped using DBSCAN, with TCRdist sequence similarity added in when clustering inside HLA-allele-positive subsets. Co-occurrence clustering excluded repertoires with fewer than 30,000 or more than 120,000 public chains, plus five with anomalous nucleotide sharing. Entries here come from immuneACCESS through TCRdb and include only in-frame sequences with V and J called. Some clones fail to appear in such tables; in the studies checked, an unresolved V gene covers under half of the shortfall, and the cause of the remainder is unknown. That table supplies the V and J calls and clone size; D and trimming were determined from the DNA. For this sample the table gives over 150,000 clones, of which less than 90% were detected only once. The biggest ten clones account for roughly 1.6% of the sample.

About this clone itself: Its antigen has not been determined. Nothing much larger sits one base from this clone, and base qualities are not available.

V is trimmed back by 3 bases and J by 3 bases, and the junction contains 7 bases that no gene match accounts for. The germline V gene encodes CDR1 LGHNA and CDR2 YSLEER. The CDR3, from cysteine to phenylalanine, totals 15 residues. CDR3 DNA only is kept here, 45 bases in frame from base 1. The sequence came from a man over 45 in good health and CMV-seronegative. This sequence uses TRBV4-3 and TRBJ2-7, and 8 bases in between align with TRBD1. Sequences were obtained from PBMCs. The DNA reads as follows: TGCGCCAGCAGCCAGGGGACAGGTGCAAACTACGAGCAGTACTTC. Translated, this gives CASSQGTGANYEQYF.